This T cell receptor (beta chain) emerged from a study of lymphopenia after photon versus proton radiotherapy. This CDR3 has 14 residues. V shed 5 bases and J 4 bases; nucleotides not matched to a gene: 5. Germline CDR1 is SQVTM and CDR2 is ANQGSEA. Sequenced by immunoSEQ multiplex PCR; TCRdb stores in-frame clones only, minus some. Of several thousand clones in the sample, 88% were seen once. Study-level results: Under photons, naive T cells and diversity fell while effector/memory populations rose.

Notes on this clone: Its cognate antigen is unknown.

J is TRBJ2-3 and V is TRBV29-1; 11 bases match TRBD2. The sample was peripheral blood, taken from a patient treated with photon-based radiotherapy. The sequence was obtained from a man older than 75 with cholangiocarcinoma. For the CDR3, the DNA is TGCAGCGTTTTGGGACTAGCGGTCCCAGATACGCAGTATTTT. The encoded protein is CSVLGLAVPDTQYF.